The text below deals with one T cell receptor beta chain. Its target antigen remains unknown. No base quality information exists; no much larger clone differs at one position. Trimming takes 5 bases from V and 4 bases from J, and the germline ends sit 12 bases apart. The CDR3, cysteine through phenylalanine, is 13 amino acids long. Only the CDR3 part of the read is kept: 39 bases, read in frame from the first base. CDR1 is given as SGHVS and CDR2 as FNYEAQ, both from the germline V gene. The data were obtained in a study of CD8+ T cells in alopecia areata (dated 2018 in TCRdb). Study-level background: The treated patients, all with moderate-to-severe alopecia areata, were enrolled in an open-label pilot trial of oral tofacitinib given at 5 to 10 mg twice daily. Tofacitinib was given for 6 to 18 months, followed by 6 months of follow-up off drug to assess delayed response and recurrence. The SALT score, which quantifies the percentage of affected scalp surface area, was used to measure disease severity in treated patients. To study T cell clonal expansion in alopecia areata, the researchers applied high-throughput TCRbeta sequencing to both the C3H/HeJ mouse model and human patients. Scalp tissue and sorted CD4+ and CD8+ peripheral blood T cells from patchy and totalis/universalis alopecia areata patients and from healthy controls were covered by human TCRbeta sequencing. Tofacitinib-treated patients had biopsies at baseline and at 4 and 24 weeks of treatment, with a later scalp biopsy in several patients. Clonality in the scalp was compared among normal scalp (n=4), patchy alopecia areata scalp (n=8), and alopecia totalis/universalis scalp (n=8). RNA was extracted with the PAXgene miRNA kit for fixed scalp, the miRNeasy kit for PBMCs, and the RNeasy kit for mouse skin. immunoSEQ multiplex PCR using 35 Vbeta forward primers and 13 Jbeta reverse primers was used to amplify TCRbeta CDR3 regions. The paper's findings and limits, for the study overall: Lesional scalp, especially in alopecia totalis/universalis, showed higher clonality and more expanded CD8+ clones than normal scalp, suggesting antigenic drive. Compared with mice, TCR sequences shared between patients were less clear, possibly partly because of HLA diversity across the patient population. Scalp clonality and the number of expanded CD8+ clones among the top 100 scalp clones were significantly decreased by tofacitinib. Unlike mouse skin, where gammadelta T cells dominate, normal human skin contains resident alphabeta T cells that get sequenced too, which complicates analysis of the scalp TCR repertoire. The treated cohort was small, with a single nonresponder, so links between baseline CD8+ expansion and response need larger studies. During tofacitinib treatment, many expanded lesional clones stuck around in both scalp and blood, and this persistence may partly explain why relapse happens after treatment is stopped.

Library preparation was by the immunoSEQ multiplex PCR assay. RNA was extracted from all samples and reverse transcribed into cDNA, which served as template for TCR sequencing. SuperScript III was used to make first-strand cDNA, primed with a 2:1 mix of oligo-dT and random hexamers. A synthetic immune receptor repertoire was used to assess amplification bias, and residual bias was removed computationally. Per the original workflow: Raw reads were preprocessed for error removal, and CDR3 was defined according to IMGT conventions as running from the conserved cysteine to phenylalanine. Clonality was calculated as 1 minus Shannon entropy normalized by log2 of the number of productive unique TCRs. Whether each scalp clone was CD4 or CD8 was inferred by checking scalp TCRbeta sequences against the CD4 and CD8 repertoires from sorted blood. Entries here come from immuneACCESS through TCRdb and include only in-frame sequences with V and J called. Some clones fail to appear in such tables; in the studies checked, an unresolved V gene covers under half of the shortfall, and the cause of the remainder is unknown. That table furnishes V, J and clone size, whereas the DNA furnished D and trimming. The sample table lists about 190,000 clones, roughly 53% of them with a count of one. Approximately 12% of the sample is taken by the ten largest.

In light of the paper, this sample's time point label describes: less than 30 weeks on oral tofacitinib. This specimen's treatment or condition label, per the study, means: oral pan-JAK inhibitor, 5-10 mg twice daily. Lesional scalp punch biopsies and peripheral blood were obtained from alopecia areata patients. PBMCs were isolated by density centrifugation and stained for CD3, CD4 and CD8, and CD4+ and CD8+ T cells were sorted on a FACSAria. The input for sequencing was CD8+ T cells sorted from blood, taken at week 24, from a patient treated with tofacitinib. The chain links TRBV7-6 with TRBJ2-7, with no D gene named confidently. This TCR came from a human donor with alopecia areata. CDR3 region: CASSRGEPYEQYF. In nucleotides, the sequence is TGTGCCAGCAGCCGAGGAGAACCTTACGAGCAGTACTTC.